These 27 T cell receptor beta chains were sequenced from one sample in a study of blood T cells in healthy people across ages. It was with a sample-barcoded 5' primer and a J-beta primer mix that a second PCR of about 7 to 12 cycles was run. TCRdb passed the 5' RACE reads through MiXCR, listing each CDR3 protein once. The sample lists hundreds of thousands of distinct CDR3 sequences, roughly 31% occurring once. The sequenced sample consisted of blood. These receptors all come from a woman at least 80 years old in good health.

This clonotype was recorded many times. The chain is built from TRBV12-3 or TRBV12-4 and TRBJ2-3, with D unresolved. V was pared by 6 bases and J by 6 bases, with 10 bases between. The CDR3 consists of 12 residues. The DNA for the CDR3 is TGTGCCAGCAGCCCCAGAAGCGATACGCAGTATTTT. Translated, it gives CASSPRSDTQYF.

This clonotype turned up a few times. The rearrangement links TRBV20-1 to TRBJ1-3; D is unclear. The V end was cut by 6 bases, the J end by 2 bases, with 14 bases between. CDR3 size: 14 residues. Germline V CDR1 and CDR2: DFQATT, SNEGSKA (reference sequence). Here the CDR3 DNA reads TGCAGTGCCCTAATCACAGTGACTGGAAACACCATATATTTT. As protein: CSALITVTGNTIYF.

This clonotype was seen many times. V usage is TRBV12-3 or TRBV12-4 and J usage is TRBJ2-3; 11 positions match TRBD2. V trimming: 8 bases; J trimming: 0 bases; junction bases outside the gene matches: 4. The CDR3 spans 15 residues. The chain's CDR3 is CASSSGGTSTDTQYF. DNA of the CDR3: TGTGCCAGCTCTAGCGGGGGGACTAGCACAGATACGCAGTATTTT.

The rearrangement links TRBV20-1 to TRBJ2-1; 7 bases are shared with TRBD2. Germline CDR1 DFQATT, CDR2 SNEGSKA (reference sequence). This CDR3 has 16 residues. J lost 0 bases, V lost 3 bases, and 8 bases had no gene match. The CDR3 reads CSARDGGSSSYNEQFF. The CDR3 region has the DNA TGCAGTGCTAGGGACGGGGGGTCGAGCTCCTACAATGAGCAGTTCTTC.

This clonotype was seen at least ten times. The gene calls are TRBV20-1 and TRBJ2-7; TRBD2 agrees at 10 bases. CDR1 is DFQATT, CDR2 SNEGSKA, per germline (reference sequence). V lost 6 bases to trimming and J lost 4 bases; unmatched junction nucleotides: 12. This CDR3 spans 15 amino acids. CDR3 amino acids: CSAREGLAGEYEQYF. CDR3 sequence (DNA): TGCAGTGCCAGGGAGGGGCTAGCGGGGGAATACGAGCAGTACTTC.

This clonotype occurred many times. DNA of the CDR3: TGTGCCACCAGCAGAGATCCCGGCAGCTCGAGCTCCTACGAGCAGTACTTC. Its protein product is CATSRDPGSSSSYEQYF. This chain links TRBV15 with TRBJ2-7; D not resolved. The CDR3 is 17 amino acids. Per germline, CDR1 LNHNV and CDR2 YYDKDF (reference sequence). V lost 0 bases, J lost 0 bases, and 15 bases lay in between.

In the case of this clonotype: A much bigger clone sits one base away, suggesting this may be a read error. The J gene is TRBJ1-1, the V gene TRBV12-3 or TRBV12-4, with D unresolved. This CDR3 is built from 15 residues. Trimming took off 5 bases at V and 5 bases at J, with 18 bases between the two ends. CDR3 protein: CASSMPGGLETEAFF. DNA for the CDR3: TGTGCCAGCAGTATGCCTGGAGGCTTGGAAACTGAAGCTTTCTTT.

The V gene is TRBV6-6, the J gene TRBJ2-3, with D possibly being TRBD1 or TRBD2 (6 bases each). Trimming took 0 bases from V and 3 from J, leaving 16 bases between them. CDR3 size: 17 residues. The germline gives CDR1 MNHNY, CDR2 SVGAGI (reference sequence). CDR3 nucleotides: TGTGCCAGCAGTTACTCGAAAGAGGGGGAGGTTACAGATACGCAGTATTTT. Amino acid sequence: CASSYSKEGEVTDTQYF.

J is TRBJ2-3 and V is TRBV19; 11 positions agree with TRBD1. The V gene's germline CDR1 is LNHDA and CDR2 SQIVND (reference sequence). This CDR3 has 14 amino acids. The junction had 3 bases not matched to a gene; V was cut back by 6 bases and J by 4 bases. CDR3 region: CASRDRGRPDTQYF. In DNA form, the CDR3 reads TGTGCCAGTAGGGACAGGGGGCGCCCAGATACGCAGTATTTT.

This clonotype showed up just a few times. The chain carries TRBV20-1 and TRBJ1-6, with D uncertain. The germline CDR1 and CDR2 sequences are DFQATT and SNEGSKA (reference sequence). The CDR3 totals 12 residues. The V end lost 0 bases, the J end lost 11 bases, and 8 bases lay between the germline ends. CDR3 bases: TGCAGTGCTAGAGAACCGGGGACACCCCTCCACTTT. Protein product: CSAREPGTPLHF.

About this clonotype itself: Given a much more abundant clone one base away, this may be a read error. The chain has TRBV13 and TRBJ2-1, with unresolved D. Trimming shortened V by 4 bases and J by 5 bases, and 15 bases separated the two germline ends. The CDR3 contains 15 residues. Germline V gene lookup returns CDR1 PRHDT and CDR2 FYEKMQ (reference sequence). The CDR3 reads CASSSSWGAHNEQFF. DNA for the CDR3: TGTGCCAGCAGCTCCAGTTGGGGTGCCCACAATGAGCAGTTCTTC.

This clonotype was counted between two and nine times. This could be a read error, since a much larger clone is one nucleotide away. CDR3 in DNA: TGTGCCAGCAGCCCGGCCGGCGAGCGGTTCTTC. Translating it yields CASSPAGERFF. V and J are TRBV6-2 or TRBV6-3 and TRBJ2-1; D gene uncertain. Germline V lookup: CDR1 MNHEY, CDR2 SVGEGT. The CDR3 has 11 residues.

As concerns this clonotype: With a much larger clone just one base away, this may be a read error. The chain uses TRBV7-2 and TRBJ2-3; 7 bases line up with TRBD2. Germline CDR1 is SGHTA and CDR2 is FQGNSA. V was pared by 6 bases and J by 5 bases, with 17 bases of the junction left unmatched. The CDR3 contains 17 residues. CDR3 loop: CASSPGGSGEARDTQYF. CDR3 nucleotides: TGTGCCAGCAGTCCCGGAGGAAGCGGGGAGGCGAGAGATACGCAGTATTTT.

This clonotype was recorded a few times. The chain is built from TRBV30 and TRBJ2-6; 8 nucleotides line up with TRBD1. CDR3 size: 14 residues. Looked up from germline, CDR1 is GTSNPN and CDR2 is SVGIG (reference sequence). Trimming removed 5 bases from V and 4 bases from J; junction bases left unmatched: 4. CDR3 sequence (DNA): TGTGCCTGGGACAGGGGCTCCGGGGCCAACGTCCTGACTTTC. Translating it yields CAWDRGSGANVLTF. Filled out from reference TRBV30 and TRBJ2-6, the complete variable domain reads SQTIHQWPATLVQPVGSPLSLECTVEGTSNPNLYWYRQAAGRGLQLLFYSVGIGQISSEVPQNLSASRPQDRQFILSSKKLLLSDSGFYLCAWDRGSGANVLTFGAGSRLTVL.

V gene TRBV3-1 combines with J gene TRBJ1-1; the D is unclear. V was shortened by 4 bases and J by 4 bases, with 13 bases between the two germline ends. Germline V gives CDR1 LGHDT, CDR2 YNNKEL (reference sequence). The CDR3 is made up of 14 amino acids. CDR3 in amino acids: CASSLDPKRTEAFF. The CDR3 nucleotides read TGTGCCAGCAGCCTTGACCCAAAGCGCACTGAAGCTTTCTTT.

This clonotype was counted ten times or more. The chain employs TRBV20-1 and TRBJ2-7, with 9 bases identical to TRBD1. V gave up 1 base and J gave up 2 bases; unmatched junction bases: 6. The CDR3 sequence is 15 residues long. Germline V gene sequence: CDR1 DFQATT, CDR2 SNEGSKA (reference sequence). This CDR3 is CSARGRTGATYEQYF. CDR3 DNA: TGCAGTGCTAGAGGGCGGACAGGGGCAACCTACGAGCAGTACTTC.

In this sample, this clonotype turned up many times. This chain connects TRBV7-3 to TRBJ1-1, with TRBD1 identical over 7 bases. This CDR3 spans 14 amino acids. With 6 bases clipped from V and 4 bases from J, the junction kept 8 bases outside the gene matches. Germline loops: CDR1 SGHTA, CDR2 FQGTGA. DNA of the CDR3: TGTGCCAGCAGTTCCACAGGGACAGTCACTGAAGCTTTCTTT. Translating it yields CASSSTGTVTEAFF.

The V and J genes are TRBV7-2 and TRBJ2-7, with D possibly being TRBD1 (5 bases). The CDR3 covers 15 residues. The ends were cut back, 3 bases at V and 6 bases at J, with 18 bases in the middle. Germline values: CDR1 SGHTA, CDR2 FQGNSA. The CDR3 nucleotides read TGTGCCAGCAGCTTCTTGGGGTTGGGGCTGGGCGAGCAGTACTTC. It encodes CASSFLGLGLGEQYF.

Turning to this clonotype: A single base separates this from a much larger clone, so it may be a read error. V and J are TRBV5-5 and TRBJ2-3, with D tentatively TRBD1 or TRBD2 (6 bases each). Germline V gene lookup returns CDR1 SGHKS and CDR2 YYEKEE (reference sequence). This CDR3 has 16 amino acids. CDR3 in DNA: TGTGCCAGCAGCTCGGACCCGGGGGTTTGGACAGATACGCGGTATTTT. Translated: CASSSDPGVWTDTRYF.

As to this clonotype: Being one base from a much bigger clone, this may be a read error. This rearrangement joins TRBV20-1 to TRBJ2-1; TRBD2 is a possible D gene (6 bases). V dropped 7 bases and J dropped 6 bases, with 13 bases sitting between them. Germline V gene lookup returns CDR1 DFQATT and CDR2 SNEGSKA (reference sequence). This CDR3 has 12 amino acids. CDR3 nucleotide sequence: TGCAGTGTGCGAGCGGGCTGCAATGAGCAGTTCTTC. Protein sequence: CSVRAGCNEQFF.

This clonotype was seen a single time. It may be a read error: a sequence one base away is much more abundant. The rearrangement uses TRBV15 and TRBJ2-4, with TRBD1 as a possible D gene (6 bases). The J call may be faulty, since TRBJ2-7 better matches the DNA end. Germline CDR1 is LNHNV and CDR2 is YYDKDF (reference sequence). The CDR3 loop spans 15 amino acids. The CDR3, as DNA: TGTGCCACCAGCACAGGGGTTAATGTCAACTACGAGCAGTACTTC. This gives the protein CATSTGVNVNYEQYF.

The V call is TRBV20-1, the J call TRBJ1-1; D gene ambiguous. The CDR3 loop spans 15 amino acids. Germline CDR1 reads DFQATT; CDR2 reads SNEGSKA (reference sequence). The germline V and J ends were trimmed by 8 bases and 0 bases, with 19 bases remaining between them. The CDR3 here is CSLVGGPGLNTEAFF. CDR3 nucleotides: TGCAGTCTAGTGGGAGGGCCCGGGTTGAACACTGAAGCTTTCTTT.

The rearrangement links TRBV20-1 to TRBJ2-5; D remains ambiguous. This CDR3 contains 14 residues. Deletions cut 3 bases from V and 11 bases from J, with 22 bases between. Germline CDR1 reads DFQATT; CDR2 reads SNEGSKA (reference sequence). CDR3: CSARWQTSYNEQYF. The CDR3, as DNA: TGCAGTGCTAGGTGGCAGACCTCCTACAATGAGCAGTACTTC.

The sample holds a few counts of this clonotype. A much larger clone differs from this one at a single base, so this may be a read error. V gene TRBV5-1 combines with J gene TRBJ2-7; D tentatively fits TRBD1 or TRBD2 (6 bases each). Germline CDR1 reads SGHRS; CDR2 reads YFSETQ. The CDR3 has 15 residues. V was clipped by 3 bases and J by 7 bases, with 20 bases between them. The CDR3 region has the DNA TGCGCCAGCAGCTCGGGTACCGGAGGGGGTAATGAGCAGTACTTC. Residues: CASSSGTGGGNEQYF.

This clonotype was observed at least ten times. The genes are TRBV9 and TRBJ1-6; no reliable D call. The CDR3 sequence is 15 residues long. Germline V gives CDR1 SGDLS, CDR2 YYNGEE. Trimming left V 2 bases short and J 7 bases short, with 13 bases between. DNA for the CDR3: TGTGCCAGCAGCGTGTTCGAAGGTGGGAATTCACCCCTCCACTTT. It yields the protein CASSVFEGGNSPLHF.

The rearrangement uses TRBV29-1 and TRBJ2-3; maybe TRBD2 (5 bases). V lost 3 bases, J lost 0 bases, and 13 bases lay in between. The CDR3 extends over 15 amino acids. CDR1 and CDR2 from the germline V gene are SQVTM and ANQGSEA. As DNA, the CDR3 is TGCAGCGTTGAGAGGTTAGCGAGAAGCACAGATACGCAGTATTTT. This sequence encodes CSVERLARSTDTQYF.

This clonotype showed up just a few times. V gene TRBV19 combines with J gene TRBJ1-1; tentative D call: TRBD1 (6 bases). The CDR3 has 13 amino acids. Trimming removed 3 bases from V and 6 bases from J, with 11 bases in between. Per germline, CDR1 LNHDA and CDR2 SQIVND (reference sequence). CDR3 amino acids: CASSMAGDAEAFF. CDR3 DNA: TGTGCCAGTAGTATGGCAGGGGACGCTGAAGCTTTCTTT.